This entry is about one TCR beta chain. The CDR3 runs 14 residues. CDR1 and CDR2 from the germline V gene are LNHDA and SQIVND (reference sequence). V lost 3 bases and J 4 bases, leaving 13 bases between the germline ends. The data were taken from a study of cytomegalovirus exposure and HLA in healthy donors. There were likely unrecorded immune exposures, though donors were nominally healthy when sampled. Primers: 60 Vbeta forward and 13 Jbeta reverse. TCRdb's copy holds only in-frame clones and misses some; the assay was immunoSEQ multiplex PCR. The sample has about 130,000 clones, 77% seen once. The sequencing input was PBMCs. The clonotype comes from a male donor in good health and CMV-seronegative. V is TRBV19 and J is TRBJ2-7; possible D gene TRBD1, 5 bases. This chain's CDR3 is CASSIVGRAYEQYF. The CDR3 DNA reads as TGTGCCAGTAGTATTGTTGGCAGGGCTTACGAGCAGTACTTC.